This passage covers 12 T cell receptor beta chains from one sample sequenced in a study of shared clonotypes between healthy human individuals. This table comes from immunoSEQ multiplex PCR, and its TCRdb copy is limited to in-frame clones, with some not included. The profile shows roughly 2.4 million clones, 90% to 97% of them singletons. The sample comprised naive CD4+ T cells sorted from blood. Subset reported: CD45RA+ positively selected. These receptors all stem from a man aged 18 to 29 in good health.

This rearrangement joins TRBV5-1 to TRBJ2-2; a weak D match, TRBD1 (5 bases). The CDR3 is 17 residues long. CDR1 is SGHRS, CDR2 YFSETQ, per germline. Trimming removed 6 bases from V and 2 bases from J, with 20 bases in between. CDR3 in amino acids: CASTDPGQGTNTGELFF. CDR3 DNA sequence: TGCGCCAGCACCGACCCAGGGCAGGGAACCAACACCGGGGAGCTGTTTTTT.

This clone showed up just once. The V and J genes are TRBV2 and TRBJ2-4; the match to TRBD1 covers 9 bases. V was clipped by 7 bases and J by 3 bases; unmatched bases: 4. Germline V gene data show CDR1 as SNHLY and CDR2 as FYNNEI. This CDR3 region has 14 residues. The CDR3 sequence: CASTDRGVKNIQYF. As DNA, the CDR3 is TGTGCCAGCACGGACAGGGGTGTCAAAAACATTCAGTACTTC.

The CDR3 DNA is TGTGCCAGCAGCTTGGGGGCTAGCGGAATCTACGAGCAGTACTTC. This codes for CASSLGASGIYEQYF. V is TRBV7-8 and J is TRBJ2-7; a possible D gene is TRBD2 (7 bases). The germline V and J ends were trimmed by 3 bases and 3 bases, with 15 bases remaining between them. The CDR3 sequence is 15 residues long. Germline assignment: CDR1 SGHVS and CDR2 FQNEAQ.

In this sample, this clone turned up a few times. The sample carries other DNA sequences with the same CDR3. The gene calls are TRBV30 and TRBJ1-1, with D uncertain. The V gene lost 2 bases and the J gene lost 3 bases, with 4 bases spanning the gap. CDR3 length: 11 residues. Germline loops: CDR1 GTSNPN, CDR2 SVGIG (reference sequence). Here the CDR3 DNA reads TGTGCCTGGAGTAGGGACACTGAAGCTTTCTTT. Encoded protein: CAWSRDTEAFF.

V and J are TRBV29-1 and TRBJ1-2, with no clear D. Trimming pared 4 bases from V and 3 bases from J, leaving 9 bases between. Germline CDR1 is SQVTM and CDR2 is ANQGSEA. The CDR3 covers 12 residues. The DNA for the CDR3 is TGCAGCGTTGTCAGGACCGACTATGGCTACACCTTC. Translation: CSVVRTDYGYTF.

The chain recombines TRBV30 with TRBJ2-1; 9 positions agree with TRBD2. Trimming took 4 bases from V and 13 from J; bases not matched to a gene: 5. Germline V lookup: CDR1 GTSNPN, CDR2 SVGIG (reference sequence). The CDR3 covers 11 residues. The CDR3 is CAWTSGTRQFF. Written as DNA, the CDR3 is TGTGCCTGGACTAGCGGGACTAGACAGTTCTTC.

Concerning this clone itself: Different DNA sequences within this sample yield the same CDR3. The chain uses TRBV5-6 and TRBJ1-1; D not certain. The ends were cut back, 1 base at V and 3 bases at J, with 4 bases in the middle. The CDR3 is 12 amino acids. Germline V gives CDR1 SGHDT, CDR2 YYEEEE. For the CDR3, the DNA is TGTGCCAGCAGCTTGCGATACACTGAAGCTTTCTTT. Translation gives CASSLRYTEAFF.

The V and J genes are TRBV5-8 and TRBJ1-6; 12 bases are shared with TRBD1. The CDR3 spans 18 residues. V was clipped by 3 bases and J by 7 bases; unmatched bases: 11. The germline CDR1 and CDR2 sequences are SGHTS and YDEGEE. The CDR3 sequence: CASSSGQGARVGNSPLHF. As DNA, the CDR3 is TGTGCCAGCAGCTCGGGACAGGGGGCAAGGGTGGGGAATTCACCCCTCCACTTT.

The chain employs TRBV9 and TRBJ2-1; unclear D gene. Trimming took off 4 bases at V and 7 bases at J, with 12 bases between the two ends. CDR3 size: 13 residues. The germline V gene has CDR1 SGDLS and CDR2 YYNGEE. The chain's CDR3 is CASSLKLGNEQFF. For the CDR3, the DNA is TGTGCCAGCAGCCTCAAGCTGGGGAATGAGCAGTTCTTC.

V gene TRBV2 combines with J gene TRBJ1-5; D uncertain. The V gene's germline CDR1 is SNHLY and CDR2 FYNNEI. CDR3 length: 15 residues. V was pared by 8 bases and J by 2 bases, with 16 bases between. CDR3 residues: CASQLGGPGNQPQHF. The CDR3 DNA reads as TGTGCCAGCCAGTTAGGCGGGCCGGGCAATCAGCCCCAGCATTTT.

This sequence joins TRBV30 and TRBJ2-3, with D possibly being TRBD2 (7 bases). Per germline, CDR1 GTSNPN and CDR2 SVGIG (reference sequence). This CDR3 comprises 12 residues. V lost 8 bases, J lost 4 bases, and 13 bases lay in between. The CDR3 bases are TGTGCCAGGGGGGAGGGGGCAGATACGCAGTATTTT. It codes for CARGEGADTQYF.

The V call is TRBV5-6, the J call TRBJ1-1, with 7 nucleotides matching TRBD1. Germline-derived CDR1 and CDR2 are SGHDT and YYEEEE. Trimming took 6 bases from V and 1 from J; bases not matched to a gene: 12. The CDR3 loop spans 16 amino acids. CDR3 amino acids: CASTLGTAFSNTEAFF. The CDR3 coding sequence is TGTGCCAGCACCCTCGGGACAGCCTTCTCGAACACTGAAGCTTTCTTT.